A selection of T cell receptor beta chains follows, all from one sample in a study of T cell repertoires in ileal Crohn's disease. Profiled with immunoSEQ multiplex PCR; TCRdb holds only in-frame clones, not every one. The table shows 1,800 or so clones, with 80% to 90% occurring only once. The specimen was ileal tissue. Every receptor here comes from an adult with Crohn's disease. Both conserved end residues are part of each CDR3. Each record gives: clone size, V gene, J gene, D gene, CDR3 protein, CDR3 DNA. A D gene is named only where the DNA matches it firmly. The size of a clone is reported for some rows only, either as once, few or many, or as a class for expanded clones.

>NA|TRBV6-6|TRBJ1-5|NA
CASTEIQVGNQPQHF
TGTGCCAGCACCGAGATACAGGTTGGCAATCAGCCCCAGCATTTT
>NA|TRBV18|TRBJ2-7|TRBD2
CASSPGTIQTYEQYF
TGTGCCAGCTCACCAGGGACTATCCAGACCTACGAGCAGTACTTC
>NA|TRBV14|TRBJ1-1|NA
CASSRQPSTEAFF
TGTGCCAGCAGTCGACAGCCGAGCACTGAAGCTTTCTTT
>NA|TRBV5-1|TRBJ2-5|NA
CASSASPPRETQYF
TGCGCCAGCAGCGCGTCCCCGCCCCGTGAGACCCAGTACTTC
>few|TRBV10-3|TRBJ2-7|NA
CAIGTKTRYEQYF
TGTGCCATCGGAACGAAGACAAGATACGAGCAGTACTTC
>once|TRBV7-2|TRBJ2-5|TRBD2
CASSLGGGPQETQYF
TGTGCCAGCAGCTTGGGCGGGGGGCCCCAAGAGACCCAGTACTTC
>NA|TRBV27|TRBJ2-3|NA
CASSSTTTDTQYF
TGTGCCAGCAGTTCGACTACCACAGATACGCAGTATTTT
>NA|TRBV6-1|TRBJ2-3|NA
CASSEGQGSDTQYF
TGTGCCAGCAGTGAAGGCCAGGGGTCAGATACGCAGTATTTT
>few|TRBV7-4|TRBJ2-5|NA
CASSSSTLGPETQYF
TGTGCCAGCAGCTCCTCGACTTTGGGTCCAGAGACCCAGTACTTC
>NA|TRBV5-8|TRBJ1-1|NA
CASRRTGNGGTEAFF
TGTGCCAGCAGACGAACAGGGAATGGGGGCACTGAAGCTTTCTTT
>NA|TRBV2|TRBJ2-7|TRBD1
CASSEDQTGLHEQYF
TGTGCCAGCAGTGAGGACCAGACAGGGCTTCACGAGCAGTACTTC
>once|TRBV11-2|TRBJ1-6|NA
CASSFDSSYNSPLHF
TGTGCCAGCAGCTTCGACAGCTCCTATAATTCACCCCTCCACTTT
>few|TRBV7-9|TRBJ1-1|NA
CASSHESGTEAFF
TGTGCCAGCAGTCACGAAAGCGGCACTGAAGCTTTCTTT
>NA|TRBV11-3|TRBJ2-2|TRBD1
CASSFLFGQGDTGELFF
TGTGCCAGCAGCTTCCTTTTTGGACAGGGAGACACCGGGGAGCTGTTTTTT
>NA|TRBV15|TRBJ1-5|NA
CATSREIGDVNQPQHF
TGTGCCACCAGCAGAGAGATAGGGGATGTCAATCAGCCCCAGCATTTT
>NA|TRBV7-2|TRBJ2-6|NA
CASSSTAETTSRANVLTF
TGTGCCAGCAGCTCTACCGCAGAGACGACAAGTCGGGCCAACGTCCTGACTTTC
>NA|TRBV29-1|TRBJ1-2|TRBD1
CSADLTGDSNYGYTF
TGCAGCGCGGACCTGACAGGGGATAGTAACTATGGCTACACCTTC
>NA|TRBV19|TRBJ1-5|NA
CASSARTGYQPQHF
TGTGCCAGTAGTGCCCGAACAGGGTACCAGCCCCAGCATTTT
>few|TRBV9|TRBJ1-2|TRBD1
CASSARQGRGGYTF
TGTGCCAGCAGCGCCCGACAGGGGCGGGGTGGCTACACCTTC
>NA|TRBV15|TRBJ1-5|TRBD1
CATSRDGTANQPQHF
TGTGCCACCAGCAGAGATGGGACAGCGAATCAGCCCCAGCATTTT
>NA|TRBV27|TRBJ2-5|NA
CASSEGLVETQYF
TGTGCCAGCAGCGAGGGATTAGTGGAGACCCAGTACTTC
>NA|TRBV7-2|TRBJ2-2|NA
CASSLVSTGELFF
TGTGCCAGCAGCCTTGTCTCGACCGGGGAGCTGTTTTTT
>NA|TRBV5-1|TRBJ1-2|TRBD1
CASSLGSMGDRGDYGYTF
TGCGCCAGCAGCTTGGGGTCTATGGGGGACAGGGGAGACTATGGCTACACCTTC
>NA|TRBV2|TRBJ2-6|NA
CASSGGGGANVLTF
TGTGCCAGCAGTGGAGGAGGGGGGGCCAACGTCCTGACTTTC
>NA|TRBV18|TRBJ1-2|NA
CASSPPGSYGYTF
TGTGCCAGCTCACCACCGGGGAGCTATGGCTACACCTTC
>NA|TRBV10-1|TRBJ2-2|TRBD1
CASRNMTGGDTGELFF
TGCGCCAGCAGGAACATGACAGGGGGCGACACCGGGGAGCTGTTTTTT
>NA|TRBV7-9|TRBJ1-5|TRBD1
CASSSDSGTGSGNQPQHF
TGTGCCAGCAGCTCAGACTCCGGGACAGGGTCAGGCAATCAGCCCCAGCATTTT
>NA|TRBV6-4|TRBJ2-3|NA
CASMEGQDGDTQYF
TGTGCCAGCATGGAGGGGCAGGACGGGGATACGCAGTATTTT
>NA|TRBV7-2|TRBJ2-2|TRBD2
CASSPSGGVAGELFF
TGTGCCAGCAGCCCTAGCGGGGGGGTTGCCGGGGAGCTGTTTTTT
>NA|TRBV18|TRBJ1-5|NA
CASSPDPGNVQPQHF
TGTGCCAGCTCACCGGATCCAGGGAACGTTCAGCCCCAGCATTTT
>NA|TRBV7-8|TRBJ2-5|NA
CASSLATRGGETQYF
TGTGCCAGCAGCTTAGCTACTAGGGGGGGAGAGACCCAGTACTTC
>NA|TRBV7-9|TRBJ2-2|NA
CASSGIAGELFF
TGTGCCAGTTCAGGGATTGCCGGGGAGCTGTTTTTT
>NA|TRBV11-1|TRBJ2-1|NA
CASSPRTILPNEQFF
TGTGCCAGCAGCCCGCGGACTATTCTACCCAATGAGCAGTTCTTC
>NA|TRBV10-3|TRBJ2-1|NA
CATTPDHYYNEQFF
TGTGCCACGACCCCTGACCACTACTACAATGAGCAGTTCTTC
>NA|TRBV5-4|TRBJ2-5|NA
CASTPGGSGQETQYF
TGTGCCAGCACCCCCGGTGGTAGCGGACAAGAGACCCAGTACTTC
>NA|TRBV14|TRBJ1-1|NA
CASSLGGALLPEAFF
TGTGCCAGCAGCCTCGGAGGGGCCCTCCTCCCTGAAGCTTTCTTT
>NA|TRBV7-2|TRBJ2-1|NA
CASSLARGLSYNEQFF
TGTGCCAGCAGCTTAGCGCGGGGCCTCTCCTACAATGAGCAGTTCTTC
>NA|TRBV19|TRBJ1-1|NA
CASSILGGEAFF
TGTGCCAGTAGTATTCTCGGGGGTGAAGCTTTCTTT
>NA|TRBV11-2|TRBJ1-1|NA
CASSLAQEAFF
TGTGCCAGCAGCCTCGCCCAGGAAGCTTTCTTT
>few|TRBV6-5|TRBJ1-3|NA
CASSYSRGSGGNTIYF
TGTGCCAGCAGTTACTCTAGGGGCTCGGGCGGAAACACCATATATTTT
>NA|TRBV7-2|TRBJ1-1|NA
CASSREAGREAFF
TGTGCCAGCAGCCGGGAGGCAGGCCGTGAAGCTTTCTTT
>NA|TRBV5-6|TRBJ1-1|NA
CASNPKQMNTEAFF
TGTGCCAGCAACCCTAAACAGATGAACACTGAAGCTTTCTTT
>NA|TRBV6-1|TRBJ2-7|NA
CASSRSYEQYF
TGTGCCAGCAGCCGCTCCTACGAGCAGTACTTC
>NA|TRBV18|TRBJ1-2|NA
CASSPSDTRGYTF
TGTGCCAGCTCACCATCGGACACGCGAGGCTACACCTTC
>NA|TRBV6-6|TRBJ2-5|NA
CASTNSPQETQYF
TGTGCCAGCACCAACAGCCCCCAAGAGACCCAGTACTTC
>NA|TRBV4-2|TRBJ2-3|TRBD2
CASSQSLGGGKTDTQYF
TGTGCCAGCAGCCAATCGTTGGGCGGGGGAAAGACAGATACGCAGTATTTT
>NA|TRBV9|TRBJ1-2|TRBD1
CASSVSGQGNYGYTF
TGTGCCAGCAGCGTTTCGGGACAGGGAAACTATGGCTACACCTTC
>NA|TRBV6-6|TRBJ2-7|TRBD1
CASSYDRVAYEQYF
TGTGCCAGCAGTTACGACAGGGTCGCCTACGAGCAGTACTTC
>NA|TRBV29-1|TRBJ1-2|NA
CSVEGRGLNYGYTF
TGCAGCGTTGAAGGTCGAGGGCTTAACTATGGCTACACCTTC
>NA|TRBV7-6|TRBJ2-2|NA
CASSLGTTGEVTGELFF
TGTGCCAGCAGCTTAGGGACCACAGGGGAGGTAACCGGGGAGCTGTTTTTT
>NA|TRBV7-2|TRBJ1-5|TRBD1
CASSFGQGSNQPQHF
TGTGCCAGCAGCTTTGGACAGGGTAGCAATCAGCCCCAGCATTTT
>few|TRBV12-5|TRBJ1-1|NA
CASGLEPGTEAFF
TGTGCTAGTGGTTTGGAACCGGGGACTGAAGCTTTCTTT
>NA|TRBV4-2|TRBJ1-2|NA
CASSRDTLNYGYTF
TGTGCCAGCAGCAGGGACACCCTTAACTATGGCTACACCTTC
>NA|TRBV2|TRBJ2-7|NA
CASSEITYHEQYF
TGTGCCAGCAGTGAAATCACATATCACGAGCAGTACTTC